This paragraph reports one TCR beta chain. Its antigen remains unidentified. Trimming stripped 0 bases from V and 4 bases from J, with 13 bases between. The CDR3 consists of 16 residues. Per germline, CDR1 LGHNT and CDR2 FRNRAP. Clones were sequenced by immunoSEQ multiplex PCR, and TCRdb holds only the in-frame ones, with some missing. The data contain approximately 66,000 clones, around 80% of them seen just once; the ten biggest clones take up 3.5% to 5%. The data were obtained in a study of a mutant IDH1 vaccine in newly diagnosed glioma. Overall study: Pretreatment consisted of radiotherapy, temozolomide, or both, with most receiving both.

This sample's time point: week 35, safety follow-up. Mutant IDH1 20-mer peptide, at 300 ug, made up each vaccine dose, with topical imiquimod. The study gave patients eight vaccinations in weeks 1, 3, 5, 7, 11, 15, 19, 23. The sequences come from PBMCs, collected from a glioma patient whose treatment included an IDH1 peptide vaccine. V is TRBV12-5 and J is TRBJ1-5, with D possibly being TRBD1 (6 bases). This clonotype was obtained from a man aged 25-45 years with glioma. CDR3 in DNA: TGTGCTAGTGGTTTGGTAGTGGGGGCCCTAAATCAGCCCCAGCATTTT. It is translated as CASGLVVGALNQPQHF.